This T cell receptor beta chain was obtained from a study of Graves' ophthalmopathy and Graves' hyperthyroidism. Between the trimmed V and J ends, which lost 0 bases and 4 bases, there was a span of 7 bases. Germline assignment: CDR1 SEHNR and CDR2 FQNEAQ (reference sequence). The CDR3 loop spans 13 amino acids. This clonotype has at least ten counts. Antigen: not known. The study excluded patients with other autoimmune diseases, uncontrolled infections, pregnancy or lactation. Overall study findings and caveats: Detected in blood as well were most expanded thyroid clonotypes with frequency above 0.001. The model achieved 70.59% sensitivity and under 75% specificity for ophthalmopathy progression.

Amplified material comprised TCR beta CDR3 regions derived from RNA transcripts. First-round RT-PCR relied on HTBI primers, and a second-round multiplex PCR came next. Each CDR3 protein gets one entry after TCRdb re-called the multiplex PCR reads with MiXCR. Of a few hundred thousand distinct CDR3 sequences detected, 20% to 25% appear once; the ten largest clones hold roughly 3%. The chain couples TRBV7-9 to TRBJ2-7; D unclear. Sequencing used peripheral blood. The sequence was obtained from a woman aged 18-35 years with stable Graves' hyperthyroidism. CDR3 amino acids: CASSLALYYEQYF. The CDR3 coding sequence is TGTGCCAGCAGCTTAGCCCTATATTACGAGCAGTACTTC.